A selection of T cell receptor beta chains follows, all from one sample in a study of OX40 agonist ivuxolimab in advanced cancers. Produced via immunoSEQ multiplex PCR; TCRdb's table is partial and in-frame only. The sample lists over 60,000 clones; 80% to 90% were seen once. The sequences come from CD4+ or CD8+ T cells sorted from blood, collected in a trial of the OX40 agonist ivuxolimab. Receptors originate from an adult with an advanced solid tumor such as melanoma, head and neck, liver or kidney cancer. Each CDR3 is given with its conserved first and last residue. The D gene is left open where the match is weak. Only some rows state a clone size, as once, few, many or a class for expanded clones.

>18|TRBD1|TRBJ2-4|TRBV27|.
TGTGCCAGCAGTTTATCCCCCAGGACAGGAGCAGCCAAAAACATTCAGTACTTC
CASSLSPRTGAAKNIQYF
>13|.|TRBJ2-1|TRBV10-1|.
TGCGCCAGCAGTCTCTACCAGCGCAATGAGCAGTTCTTC
CASSLYQRNEQFF
>17|TRBD1|TRBJ1-2|TRBV5-1|.
TGCGCCAGCAGCCCGGACCCTGGACAGGCTGCTAACTATGGCTACACCTTC
CASSPDPGQAANYGYTF
>14|.|TRBJ1-2|TRBV29-1|.
TGCAGCGTTGCAACCGGGACCGAACCCTATGGCTACACCTTC
CSVATGTEPYGYTF
>12|TRBD1|TRBJ2-3|TRBV10-3|.
TGTGCCCTGGGGACAGGGACAGATACGCAGTATTTT
CALGTGTDTQYF
>14|.|TRBJ1-2|TRBV11-3|.
TGTGCCAGCAGCCGACAGACAGGAAACTATGGCTACACCTTC
CASSRQTGNYGYTF
>17|.|TRBJ2-7|TRBV11-2|.
TGTGCCAGCAGCTTAACTCCCAAGGACTTCAGTTCCTACGAGCAGTACTTC
CASSLTPKDFSSYEQYF
>13|.|TRBJ1-1|TRBV7-6|once
TGTGCCAGCAGCTTAATGAGGGACACTGAAGCTTTCTTT
CASSLMRDTEAFF
>17|.|TRBJ2-5|TRBV11-3|.
TGTGCCAGCAGCTTAGGGAAAGGGGGGGGGACCCAAGAGACCCAGTACTTC
CASSLGKGGGTQETQYF
>15|TRBD2|TRBJ2-2|TRBV5-1|.
TGCGCCAGCAGCATGGGACTAGCGGGACACGGGGAGCTGTTTTTT
CASSMGLAGHGELFF
>14|TRBD2|TRBJ2-1|TRBV7-2|.
TGTGCCAGCAGCCCCGGGACTAGATACAATGAGCAGTTCTTC
CASSPGTRYNEQFF
>14|TRBD2|TRBJ2-1|TRBV19|.
TGTGCCAGTAGCACCCTAACTAGCGTCATTGAGCAGTTCTTC
CASSTLTSVIEQFF
>15|TRBD2|TRBJ2-1|TRBV7-9|.
TGTGCCAGCAGCTCCACTAGCGGGAGTTCGAATGAGCAGTTCTTC
CASSSTSGSSNEQFF
>15|TRBD2|TRBJ2-7|TRBV9|.
TGTGCCAGCAGCGTCTGGAAGGGACTAGCCTACGAGCAGTACTTC
CASSVWKGLAYEQYF
>14|.|TRBJ2-1|TRBV19|.
TGTGCCAGTAGCTCGGGCGGAGGGGGCAATGAGCAGTTCTTC
CASSSGGGGNEQFF
>15|TRBD1|TRBJ1-2|TRBV4-3|.
TGCGCCAGCAGCCAAGACTCTTTGACAGGGCCTGGCTACACCTTC
CASSQDSLTGPGYTF
>16|.|TRBJ2-3|TRBV19|.
TGTGCCAGTAGTCCGCAGACTCATACGGGAGCAGATACGCAGTATTTT
CASSPQTHTGADTQYF
>16|.|TRBJ2-5|TRBV11-2|.
TGTGCCAGCAGCTCACACCGGGAGACGGGCCCGAGGACCCAGTACTTC
CASSSHRETGPRTQYF
>14|.|TRBJ2-7|TRBV5-5|.
TGTGCCAGCAGCTTCGTTGGTGGGACCTACGAGCAGTACTTC
CASSFVGGTYEQYF
>17|.|TRBJ1-1|TRBV5-1|.
TGCGCCAGCAGCTCCCGTCCGGACACTATTATGAACACTGAAGCTTTCTTT
CASSSRPDTIMNTEAFF
>13|.|TRBJ2-7|TRBV7-2|few
TGTGCCAGCAGCTTAAGAATGGAGGGCGAGCAGTACTTC
CASSLRMEGEQYF
>14|.|TRBJ2-2|TRBV18|once
TGTGCCAGCTCACCACCGGGGTCTCCCGGGGAGCTGTTTTTT
CASSPPGSPGELFF
>15|.|TRBJ2-1|TRBV5-1|.
TGCGCCAGCAGCTTGGGGGGACTGGATAATAATGAGCAGTTCTTC
CASSLGGLDNNEQFF
>14|.|TRBJ2-7|TRBV29-1|.
TGCAGCCCCAAGAGCTGGGACCAGGACAACGAGCAGTACTTC
CSPKSWDQDNEQYF